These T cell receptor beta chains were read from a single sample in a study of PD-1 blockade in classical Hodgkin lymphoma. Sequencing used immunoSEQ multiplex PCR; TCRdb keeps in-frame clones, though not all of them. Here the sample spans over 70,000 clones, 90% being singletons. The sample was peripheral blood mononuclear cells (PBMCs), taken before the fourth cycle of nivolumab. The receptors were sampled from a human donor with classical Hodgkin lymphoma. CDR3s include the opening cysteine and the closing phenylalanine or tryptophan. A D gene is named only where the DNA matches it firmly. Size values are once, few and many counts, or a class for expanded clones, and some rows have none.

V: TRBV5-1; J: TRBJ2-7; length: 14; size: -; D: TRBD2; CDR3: CASRSRTSSYEQYF; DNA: TGCGCTAGCAGGTCCAGGACTAGCTCCTACGAGCAGTACTTC
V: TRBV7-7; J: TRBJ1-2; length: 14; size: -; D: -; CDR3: CASSSSGTGYGYTF; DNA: TGTGCCAGCAGCTCCTCCGGGACCGGCTATGGCTACACCTTC
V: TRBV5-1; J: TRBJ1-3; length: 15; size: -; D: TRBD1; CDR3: CASSLEQGVGNTIYF; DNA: TGCGCCAGCAGCTTGGAACAGGGGGTTGGAAACACCATATATTTT
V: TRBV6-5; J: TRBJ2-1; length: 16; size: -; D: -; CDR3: CASSSPSLAGYNEQFF; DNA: TGTGCCAGCAGTTCCCCTTCGTTAGCCGGCTACAATGAGCAGTTCTTC
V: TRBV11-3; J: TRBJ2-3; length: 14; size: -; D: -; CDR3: CASSLARGADTQYF; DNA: TGTGCCAGCAGCTTAGCCAGGGGGGCAGATACGCAGTATTTT
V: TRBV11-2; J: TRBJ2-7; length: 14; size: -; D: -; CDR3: CASSPTGYSYEQYF; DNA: TGTGCCAGCAGCCCCACAGGCTACTCCTACGAGCAGTACTTC
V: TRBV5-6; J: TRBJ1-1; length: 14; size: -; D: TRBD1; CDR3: CASSFGTGYTEAFF; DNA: TGTGCCAGCAGCTTCGGGACAGGCTACACTGAAGCTTTCTTT
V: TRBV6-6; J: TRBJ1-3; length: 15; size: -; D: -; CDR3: CASNPGPNSGNTIYF; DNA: TGTGCCAGCAACCCGGGACCGAACTCTGGAAACACCATATATTTT
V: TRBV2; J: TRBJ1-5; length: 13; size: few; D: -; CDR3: CASSDRGHQPQHF; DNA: TGTGCCAGCAGTGATCGGGGACACCAGCCCCAGCATTTT
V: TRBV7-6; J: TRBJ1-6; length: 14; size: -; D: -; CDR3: CASSLGGYNSPLHF; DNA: TGTGCCAGCAGCTTGGGGGGATATAATTCACCCCTCCACTTT
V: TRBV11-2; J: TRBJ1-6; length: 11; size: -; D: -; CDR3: CASSLDEALHF; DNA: TGTGCCAGCAGCTTAGATGAAGCCCTCCACTTT
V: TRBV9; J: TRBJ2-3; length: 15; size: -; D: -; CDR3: CASSVSGSGTDTQYF; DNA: TGTGCCAGCAGCGTAAGTGGCAGCGGAACAGATACGCAGTATTTT
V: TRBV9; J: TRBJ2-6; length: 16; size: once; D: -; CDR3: CASSVVWASGANVLTF; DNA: TGTGCCAGCAGCGTAGTATGGGCCTCTGGGGCCAACGTCCTGACTTTC